This T cell receptor (beta chain) was captured in a study of blood T cell repertoires in COVID-19. The overall study: COVID-19 samples collected from the United States, Italy and Spain covered acute and convalescent phases. T cells, B-cell-depleted T cells, or PBMCs supplied cDNA or gDNA.

Membership in each cohort depended on participant-reported clinical history. The table came from immunoSEQ multiplex PCR; TCRdb's copy has only in-frame clones and leaves some out. In the table there are fewer than 250,000 clones, roughly 91% of which are singletons. V lost 5 bases and J lost 3; bases outside the gene matches: 9. Germline assignment: CDR1 SGHVS and CDR2 FQNEAQ. The CDR3 sequence is 15 residues long. Input material: PBMCs or T cells enriched from blood (not recorded which). The receptor comes from a man under 40 in a cohort exposed to, infected with or recovered from COVID-19 (not recorded which). This rearrangement joins TRBV7-8 to TRBJ2-7; 8 bases align to TRBD1. CDR3 nucleotide sequence: TGTGCCAGCAGCCAGACGGGACAGGCCCTCTACGAGCAGTACTTC. This translates into CASSQTGQALYEQYF. Variable domain in full (rest from reference TRBV7-8 and TRBJ2-7): GAGVSQSPRYKVAKRGQDVALRCDPISGHVSLFWYQQALGQGPEFLTYFQNEAQLDKSGLPSDRFFAERPEGSVSTLKIQRTQQEDSAVYLCASSQTGQALYEQYFGPGTRLTVT.